This T cell receptor beta chain was obtained from a study of blood T cells in healthy people across ages. Whole-study results and caveats: Age advanced and TCR beta diversity per million T cells fell, roughly linearly. The unsorted PBMCs prevented any conclusive comparison of naive versus antigen-experienced cells.

This CDR3 contains 17 residues. Trimming cost V 0 bases and J 10 bases, with 22 bases left between them. CDR1 DFQATT and CDR2 SNEGSKA come from the germline V gene (reference sequence). Comments on this clonotype: Its antigen remains unknown.

For the second PCR, which ran for 7 to 11 cycles, a sample-barcoded 5' primer and a J-beta primer mix were used. Each CDR3 protein gets one entry after TCRdb re-called the 5' RACE reads with MiXCR. The data contain more than 1,400,000 distinct CDR3 sequences, about 40% of them singletons. The rearrangement links TRBV20-1 to TRBJ1-6; D possibly corresponds to TRBD1 (5 bases). The origin of this receptor is a young woman in good health. Sequenced material: blood. The CDR3 nucleotides read TGCAGTGCTAGAGATTTGGGCCATAGGGGAGCGGAATCACCCCTCCACTTT. Its translation: CSARDLGHRGAESPLHF.